This is a list of T cell receptor beta chains from one sample in a study of human T cells and chemical hapten exposure. From the RACE reads, TCRdb called clonotypes with MiXCR, one entry per CDR3 protein. The table has roughly 180,000 distinct CDR3 sequences, around 20% seen once. The material was whole blood, obtained in connection with sensitization to the hapten diphenylcyclopropenone (DPC). The receptors shown here come from a woman aged 45-65 years with alopecia areata. Some clones in this sample may be carry-over from other donors' samples. Both conserved end residues are part of each CDR3. The D gene is left open where the match is weak. Expanded clones get a size class; other rows say once, few or many, or leave the size out.

TRBJ2-7 TRBD2 - TRBV9 TGTGCCAGCAGCGTAGCAGGCGGGAGATACGAGCAGTACTTC CASSVAGGRYEQYF
TRBJ2-5 TRBD1 - TRBV5-1 TGCGCCAGCAGCTACGACAGGGGGCTGGAGACCCAGTACTTC CASSYDRGLETQYF
TRBJ1-2 - - TRBV7-9 TGTGCCAGCAGCTTAGATACCAGGGGCTACAACTTC CASSLDTRGYNF
TRBJ2-1 TRBD1 few TRBV11-1 TGTGCCAGCAGCCCTCCGACAGGGGTCAATGAGCAGTTCTTC CASSPPTGVNEQFF
TRBJ2-1 - - TRBV7-9 TGTGCCAGCAGCCGGACCGGCGGGTTATACAATGAGCAGTTCTTC CASSRTGGLYNEQFF
TRBJ1-2 - - TRBV20-1 TGCAGTGCTAGGCAGGGTGGCTATGGCTACACCTTC CSARQGGYGYTF
TRBJ1-6 - - TRBV27 TGTGCCAGCCCCCGAGTCATTAACCCTCTTTATAATTCACCCCTCCACTTT CASPRVINPLYNSPLHF
TRBJ2-6 - - TRBV5-1 TGCGCCAGCAGCATCCGCCCTTCTGGGGCCAACGTCCTGACTTTC CASSIRPSGANVLTF
TRBJ1-1 TRBD1 few TRBV5-1 TGCGCCAGCAGTTTTCGGACAGGAAACACTGAAGCTTTCTTT CASSFRTGNTEAFF
TRBJ2-7 TRBD1 few TRBV7-2 TGTGCCAGCAGCTTGACAGGGGTCCACGAGCAGTACTTC CASSLTGVHEQYF